This is a list of T cell receptor beta chains from one sample in a study of T-cell memory formation after mild COVID-19. TCRdb re-called the 5' RACE reads with MiXCR, one entry per CDR3 protein. The data hold roughly 100,000 distinct CDR3 sequences, with 15% to 20% observed a single time. Specimen: PBMCs or a T cell subset sorted from them (not recorded which). All receptors come from an adult woman who had mild COVID-19 (a few samples of this study predate the infection). Cell type and time point are not known. Both conserved end residues are part of each CDR3. The D gene is left open where the match is weak. Some rows mark clone size as missing; the rest say once, few, many or name a class of expanded clone.

V gene	D gene	clone size	J gene	CDR3 protein	CDR3 DNA
TRBV28	.	.	TRBJ2-7	CASSHSYSSYEQYF	TGTGCCAGCAGTCACAGTTACAGCTCCTACGAGCAGTACTTC
TRBV12-3/TRBV12-4	TRBD1	.	TRBJ2-2	CASSLTGVTGELFF	TGTGCCAGCAGTTTGACAGGGGTTACCGGGGAGCTGTTTTTT
TRBV6-1	.	few	TRBJ2-3	CASIGRIYTDTQYF	TGTGCCAGCATAGGCAGGATATACACAGATACGCAGTATTTT
TRBV20-1	.	few	TRBJ2-2	CSARERSTWKGELFF	TGCAGTGCTAGAGAGAGGTCAACTTGGAAAGGGGAGCTGTTTTTT
TRBV24-1	TRBD1	.	TRBJ1-4	CATSVPRGQGLEFF	TGTGCCACCAGTGTTCCACGTGGACAGGGTTTAGAGTTTTTT
TRBV10-3	TRBD1	.	TRBJ2-6	CAISPGGLSGANVLTF	TGTGCCATCAGTCCAGGGGGCTTATCTGGGGCCAACGTCCTGACTTTC
TRBV12-3/TRBV12-4	TRBD1	.	TRBJ2-7	CASTLGTGPLLYF	TGTGCCAGCACCCTCGGGACAGGGCCTTTACTGTACTTC
TRBV15	.	.	TRBJ2-7	CATSRGTGTLLMEQYF	TGTGCCACCAGCAGGGGGACCGGGACCCTGCTCATGGAGCAGTACTTC
TRBV29-1	TRBD1	.	TRBJ1-2	CSAQTGGHGGYTF	TGCAGCGCTCAAACAGGGGGTCACGGTGGCTACACCTTC
TRBV29-1	TRBD1	many	TRBJ1-2	CSVDLSLTGDYGYTF	TGCAGCGTTGACCTAAGCCTGACAGGGGACTATGGCTACACCTTC
TRBV6-2/TRBV6-3	TRBD2	.	TRBJ2-1	CASSLLAGIDEQFF	TGTGCCAGCAGTTTACTAGCGGGCATAGATGAGCAGTTCTTC
TRBV4-1	.	.	TRBJ2-7	CASSQGGTGSLYYEQYF	TGCGCCAGCAGCCAAGGGGGCACGGGCTCTCTCTACTACGAGCAGTACTTC
TRBV27	.	once	TRBJ1-1	CASSPRGINTEAFF	TGTGCCAGCAGTCCTAGGGGCATCAACACTGAAGCTTTCTTT
TRBV2	.	.	TRBJ1-1	CASSARTALNTEAFF	TGTGCCAGCAGTGCTAGGACAGCATTGAACACTGAAGCTTTCTTT
TRBV7-9	TRBD2	few	TRBJ2-7	CASSLAMGRGRSYEQYF	TGTGCCAGCAGCTTAGCGATGGGGAGGGGAAGGTCCTACGAGCAGTACTTC
TRBV7-6	.	.	TRBJ1-1	CASSLGWDLNTEAFF	TGTGCCAGCAGCTTAGGGTGGGACCTGAACACTGAAGCTTTCTTT
TRBV7-6	.	.	TRBJ2-7	CASSDTTGPGNEQYF	TGTGCCAGCAGCGACACGACAGGTCCTGGGAACGAGCAGTACTTC
TRBV6-5	.	few	TRBJ1-1	CASSSGTQNTEAFF	TGTGCCAGCAGTTCCGGGACACAGAACACTGAAGCTTTCTTT
TRBV7-8	.	.	TRBJ1-2	CASSVGQRANYGYTF	TGTGCCAGCAGCGTAGGACAGAGAGCTAACTATGGCTACACCTTC
TRBV4-1	.	few	TRBJ2-7	CASSQSLNPRGAYEQYF	TGCGCCAGCAGCCAGAGTTTAAACCCCAGGGGGGCCTACGAGCAGTACTTC
TRBV19	TRBD2	.	TRBJ2-1	CASTRMDGGSRSNEQFF	TGTGCCAGTACCCGGATGGACGGGGGGTCTCGGAGCAATGAGCAGTTCTTC
TRBV4-3	TRBD2	few	TRBJ2-7	CASSQDRGSRVEQYF	TGCGCCAGCAGCCAAGATCGCGGGAGCAGGGTCGAGCAGTACTTC
TRBV10-3	.	few	TRBJ2-3	CAISEPGLTSTDTQYF	TGTGCCATCAGTGAGCCGGGACTCACTAGCACAGATACGCAGTATTTT
TRBV29-1	TRBD2	.	TRBJ2-1	CSVDSAPLQTSGGNNEQFF	TGCAGCGTTGATTCGGCCCCCCTTCAGACTAGCGGGGGAAACAATGAGCAGTTCTTC
TRBV7-3	.	few	TRBJ2-3	CASSLTGGAADTQYF	TGTGCCAGCAGCTTAACAGGGGGGGCGGCAGATACGCAGTATTTT
TRBV5-1	.	once	TRBJ2-3	CASSMSGLGDTQYF	TGCGCCAGCAGCATGTCGGGCTTGGGGGATACGCAGTATTTT
TRBV7-9	.	few	TRBJ2-1	CASSLAPSSYNEQFF	TGTGCCAGCAGCTTAGCGCCCAGCTCCTACAATGAGCAGTTCTTC
TRBV6-5	.	few	TRBJ1-4	CASSLTFGTYNEKLFF	TGTGCCAGCAGCCTGACCTTCGGGACCTATAATGAAAAACTGTTTTTT
TRBV4-1	TRBD1	few	TRBJ1-2	CASSQVYRGTGGYTF	TGCGCCAGCAGCCAAGTATACAGGGGGACCGGTGGCTACACCTTC
TRBV7-9	.	.	TRBJ2-5	CASSRSSPETQYF	TGTGCCAGCAGCCGAAGCTCGCCCGAGACCCAGTACTTC
TRBV12-5	.	few	TRBJ2-3	CASGLAQVGPGTDTQYF	TGTGCTAGTGGTTTGGCCCAAGTGGGGCCCGGCACAGATACGCAGTATTTT
TRBV5-5	TRBD1	.	TRBJ2-7	CASSLWTGTYEQYF	TGTGCCAGCAGCTTGTGGACAGGGACCTACGAGCAGTACTTC
TRBV2	TRBD1	.	TRBJ1-4	CASSTGVEKLFF	TGTGCCAGCAGTACAGGGGTTGAAAAACTGTTTTTT
TRBV20-1	.	.	TRBJ1-5	CSALREHIPNQPQHF	TGCAGTGCCCTGAGGGAGCATATCCCCAATCAGCCCCAGCATTTT
TRBV6-6	.	few	TRBJ1-5	CASSYLNQPQHF	TGTGCCAGCAGTTACTTGAATCAGCCCCAGCATTTT
TRBV20-1	TRBD2	few	TRBJ2-2	CSASSALLAGAGELFF	TGCAGTGCCTCCTCGGCCCTACTAGCGGGAGCCGGGGAGCTGTTTTTT
TRBV6-4	TRBD2	.	TRBJ2-5	CASSAPSLAAKETQYF	TGTGCCAGCAGTGCACCCTCACTAGCGGCCAAAGAGACCCAGTACTTC
TRBV7-9	.	few	TRBJ2-7	CASSFPFEGTYEQYF	TGTGCCAGCAGCTTCCCCTTTGAGGGGACCTACGAGCAGTACTTC
TRBV5-6	.	few	TRBJ2-7	CASSLASKGQQYF	TGTGCCAGCAGCTTGGCTTCTAAGGGGCAGCAGTACTTC
TRBV24-1	TRBD1	.	TRBJ2-7	CATSGTGDEQYF	TGTGCCACCAGCGGGACAGGGGACGAGCAGTACTTC
TRBV20-1	TRBD2	.	TRBJ2-1	CSATSSGTSYNEQFF	TGCAGTGCTACCTCTAGCGGGACCTCCTACAATGAGCAGTTCTTC